Given below is one T cell receptor (beta chain) in context. This clonotype was seen more than once but under ten times. Its specific antigen is unknown. The sample holds no much larger clone one base away, and base qualities are not on file. This entry is derived from a study of CD8 T cells in ankylosing spondylitis (dated by TCRdb to 2016 to 2017). Regarding the research as a whole: To find TCR variants linked to disease, the study profiled T cell receptor beta repertoires in ankylosing spondylitis patients and healthy donors. The whole study cohort included roughly 110 healthy donors and 25 ankylosing spondylitis patients. Peripheral blood was sampled, and synovial fluid was also collected from ankylosing spondylitis patients. Paper-wide results and their limitations: Some of the motif variants had been reported before in the synovial fluid and blood of reactive arthritis patients, a finding that suggests common disease-initiation mechanisms. The disease-linked clones had a CD8+ phenotype and were found at relatively low frequencies in peripheral blood. Blood from ankylosing spondylitis patients appeared to be characterized by a TCR beta motif made up of under 10 highly homologous amino acid variants. Significant enrichment of the disease-linked clones was reported in matched synovial fluid samples from ankylosing spondylitis patients.

At the junction V is shortened by 1 base and J by 4 bases; bases outside the gene matches: 6. The germline V gene sets CDR1 to SQVTM and CDR2 to ANQGSEA. From the cysteine through the phenylalanine, the CDR3 covers 15 amino acids. Kept here is only the CDR3 DNA, which spans 45 bases and is read in frame from base 1. Sequencing took place on an Illumina HiSeq 2500. Quantitative 5'-RACE with molecular barcodes was the method used to prepare the TCR beta libraries. For the original study's pipeline: A new computational method, built on a probabilistic model of VDJ rearrangement, was used to identify disease-linked TCR variants. The public reads were run again by TCRdb, first through fastp at Q25 and then through MiXCR, and only productive beta chains were kept. Rows merge per CDR3 protein into single entries with the most common DNA and genes. In this record, the V and J calls reflect TCRdb's handling and not the investigators' own analysis. This sample holds 250,000 or so distinct CDR3 sequences; roughly 25% were observed only once. The ten largest clones take up roughly 0.67% of the sample.

The receptor comes from a male donor with ankylosing spondylitis or in good health (not recorded which). Sequenced: blood, either unsorted or a sorted T cell fraction (not recorded which). This receptor chain uses TRBV29-1 and TRBJ2-7, with 11 middle bases fitting TRBD1. CDR3 region: CSVEAPGTGGYEQYF. The nucleotide sequence is TGCAGCGTTGAAGCCCCCGGGACAGGGGGGTACGAGCAGTACTTC.